The 26 T cell receptor beta chains reported below all come from one sample, sequenced in a study of identical twins. In TCRdb, the 5' RACE reads were re-called with MiXCR into one record per CDR3 protein. The sample contains around 650,000 distinct CDR3 sequences, 7.1% of which appear only once. These data were likewise used in another study, on yellow fever vaccine responses in identical twins.

What was sequenced was PBMCs. The receptors shown here come from a woman younger than 30 in good health.

This clonotype was observed many times. The chain employs TRBV5-1 and TRBJ2-1; D remains unclear. Between the trimmed V and J ends, which lost 0 bases and 5 bases, there was a span of 18 bases. The germline gives CDR1 SGHRS, CDR2 YFSETQ. CDR3 length: 17 amino acids. For the CDR3, the DNA is TGCGCCAGCAGCTTGGCGGGTGGGGATTGGGATCACAATGAGCAGTTCTTC. This encodes CASSLAGGDWDHNEQFF.

The CDR3 DNA reads TGTGCCATCAGTGAGGGGAGGACAGGCCCTAGCTCCTACGAGCAGTACTTC. Protein sequence: CAISEGRTGPSSYEQYF. V is TRBV10-3 and J is TRBJ2-7, with TRBD1 as a possible D gene (7 bases). The CDR3 spans 17 residues. V lost 2 bases to trimming and J lost 0 bases, with 17 bases between them. CDR1 and CDR2 (germline): ENHRY, SYGVKD.

The chain couples TRBV7-6 to TRBJ2-7; D gene unclear. The CDR3 runs to 17 residues. The germline V gene encodes CDR1 SGHVS and CDR2 FNYEAQ. V was shortened by 6 bases and J by 4 bases, with 25 bases between the two germline ends. The CDR3 coding sequence is TGTGCCAGCAGTCTTAGAGACGCTATACCTTCCTTTTACGAGCAGTACGTC. Encoded protein: CASSLRDAIPSFYEQYV.

The V and J genes are TRBV5-6 and TRBJ1-1, with D tentatively TRBD1 (5 bases). V lost 3 bases and J 8 bases, leaving 14 bases between the germline ends. The CDR3 loop spans 13 amino acids. Per the germline V gene, CDR1 is SGHDT and CDR2 is YYEEEE. CDR3 loop: CASSYVGGEEAFF. The CDR3 DNA is TGTGCCAGCAGCTACGTGGGGGGGGAAGAAGCTTTCTTT.

A few counts support this clonotype. V gene TRBV28 combines with J gene TRBJ2-5, with D possibly TRBD2 on 5 matching bases. V was cut by 6 bases and J by 5 bases, with 22 bases left in between. Germline V CDR1 and CDR2: MDHEN, SYDVKM. The CDR3 length is 16 residues. This CDR3 is CASSPLGPTPGETQYF. CDR3 DNA sequence: TGTGCCAGCAGCCCCCTCGGGCCGACGCCGGGGGAGACCCAGTACTTC.

This clonotype was picked up a small number of times. This chain uses TRBV27 with TRBJ1-5; D is uncertain. V was clipped by 0 bases and J by 7 bases, with 7 bases between them. This CDR3 contains 13 residues. The germline gives CDR1 MNHEY, CDR2 SMNVEV (reference sequence). The CDR3, as DNA: TGTGCCAGCAGTTTATCAGGGCTCCAGCCCCAGCATTTT. As protein: CASSLSGLQPQHF.

The chain combines TRBV2 with TRBJ1-6; perhaps TRBD1 as D (6 bases). The CDR3 consists of 15 residues. V was shortened by 4 bases and J by 7 bases, with 14 bases between the two germline ends. Germline V lookup: CDR1 SNHLY, CDR2 FYNNEI. The CDR3 DNA is TGTGCCAGCAGTGGGGGTAAGGGGGGCAATTCACCCCTCCACTTT. Its protein is CASSGGKGGNSPLHF.

V usage is TRBV29-1 and J usage is TRBJ1-2; D is uncertain. This CDR3 comprises 14 residues. The germline CDR1 and CDR2 sequences are SQVTM and ANQGSEA. V lost 3 bases to trimming and J lost 4 bases, with 15 bases between them. The CDR3 protein is CSVDRQDSGYGYTF. CDR3 DNA sequence: TGCAGCGTTGATCGCCAGGATTCGGGCTATGGCTACACCTTC.

The table lists this clonotype with many counts. The V gene is TRBV24-1, the J gene TRBJ2-2, with D perhaps matching TRBD2 (5 bases). V lost 2 bases to trimming and J lost 4 bases, with 7 bases between them. The CDR3 extends over 14 amino acids. The germline CDR1 and CDR2 sequences are KGHDR and SFDVKD. CDR3 residues: CATSDWRFTGELFF. In nucleotides, the CDR3 is TGTGCCACCAGTGATTGGAGGTTCACCGGGGAGCTGTTTTTT.

This clonotype has a count of ten or more. V usage is TRBV2 and J usage is TRBJ1-1, with 7 positions matching TRBD1. The V gene end was trimmed by 4 bases and the J gene end by 0 bases; junction bases not matched to a gene: 2. CDR3 length: 14 residues. From germline, CDR1 is SNHLY and CDR2 FYNNEI. CDR3 loop: CASSGQGMNTEAFF. CDR3 coding DNA: TGTGCCAGCAGTGGACAGGGTATGAACACTGAAGCTTTCTTT.

The chain has TRBV29-1 and TRBJ2-2; D is perhaps TRBD1 (6 bases). Trimming stripped 4 bases from V and 1 base from J, with 10 bases between. There are 14 residues in the CDR3. Per the germline V gene, CDR1 is SQVTM and CDR2 is ANQGSEA. The CDR3 DNA reads as TGCAGCGTTGGAGAGGGACAGAACACCGGGGAGCTGTTTTTT. Its protein is CSVGEGQNTGELFF.

This clonotype was detected ten times or more. The chain has TRBV29-1 and TRBJ1-1; 10 positions agree with TRBD1. The CDR3 length is 15 residues. J gave up 6 bases and V 7 bases, and 14 bases lay outside the gene matches. In germline, CDR1 is SQVTM, CDR2 ANQGSEA. CDR3 DNA sequence: TGCAGCGGGGGACGACAGGGGGCGAAAGCGGCTGAAGCTTTCTTT. Translation gives CSGGRQGAKAAEAFF.

This clonotype has at least ten counts. The rearrangement links TRBV7-9 to TRBJ1-3, with 8 bases that match TRBD1. CDR1 and CDR2 from the germline V gene are SEHNR and FQNEAQ (reference sequence). The ends lost 4 bases at V and 4 bases at J; junction bases unmatched: 12. This CDR3 region has 17 residues. DNA for the CDR3: TGTGCCAGCAGCTCGACGAACGGACAGGGTTTGGGAAACACCATATATTTT. Its translation: CASSSTNGQGLGNTIYF.

The chain employs TRBV20-1 and TRBJ1-5, with 7 bases lining up with TRBD1. CDR1 DFQATT and CDR2 SNEGSKA come from the germline V gene (reference sequence). The CDR3 runs to 14 residues. J lost 5 bases, V lost 1 base, and 5 bases had no gene match. CDR3 coding DNA: TGCAGTGCTAGAGCAGGGACAGATTATCAGCCCCAGCATTTT. It specifies CSARAGTDYQPQHF.

This chain connects TRBV20-1 to TRBJ2-7, with D perhaps matching TRBD2 (5 bases). Germline-derived CDR1 and CDR2 are DFQATT and SNEGSKA (reference sequence). V was trimmed by 3 bases and J by 0 bases, leaving 15 bases between them. The length of the CDR3 is 15 residues. CDR3 sequence (DNA): TGCAGTGCTAGGCGGGCCTACCATCCCTCCTACGAGCAGTACGTC. Protein: CSARRAYHPSYEQYV.

This clonotype has at least ten counts. The CDR3 coding sequence is TGTGCCAGCTCACGAAGCACAGATACGCAGTATTTT. It encodes CASSRSTDTQYF. V usage is TRBV12-3 or TRBV12-4 and J usage is TRBJ2-3; D uncertain. The CDR3 is 12 amino acids. The ends were cut back, 8 bases at V and 0 bases at J, with 6 bases in the middle.

This clonotype was seen a handful of times. The V call is TRBV5-1, the J call TRBJ2-5, with a weak D call TRBD1 (6 bases). This CDR3 is 16 amino acids long. V gave up 0 bases and J gave up 1 base, with 13 bases separating them. Germline-derived CDR1 and CDR2 are SGHRS and YFSETQ. CDR3 bases: TGCGCCAGCAGCTTGGGGACAGCGAAAACCCAAGAGACCCAGTACTTC. Amino acid sequence: CASSLGTAKTQETQYF.

The rearrangement joins TRBV11-3 to TRBJ2-1, with 9 bases that match TRBD1. Germline V lookup: CDR1 SGHNT, CDR2 YENEEA. Unmatched junction bases numbered 5, after V lost 5 bases and J lost 3 bases. This CDR3 spans 15 amino acids. The CDR3 is CASSVGQGNYNEQFF. CDR3 nucleotide sequence: TGTGCCAGCAGCGTTGGACAGGGGAACTACAATGAGCAGTTCTTC.

This clonotype was seen repeatedly, ten times or more. The rearrangement links TRBV28 to TRBJ1-5; 7 bases map to TRBD1. The germline V gene has CDR1 MDHEN and CDR2 SYDVKM. This CDR3 comprises 15 residues. V was pared by 3 bases and J by 3 bases, with 5 bases of the junction left unmatched. Written as DNA, the CDR3 is TGTGCCAGCAGTTTTTCCGGGACAGTCAATCAGCCCCAGCATTTT. As protein: CASSFSGTVNQPQHF.

This clonotype has just a few counts. The rearrangement uses TRBV11-2 and TRBJ2-3; D is possibly TRBD2 (5 bases). The CDR3 is made up of 18 amino acids. V was cut by 5 bases and J by 1 base, with 22 bases left in between. Germline-derived CDR1 and CDR2 are SGHAT and FQNNGV. DNA of the CDR3: TGTGCCAGCAGCCGAAGGGTGGCTAGCCCCCGGGGCACAGATACGCAGTATTTT. Its protein product is CASSRRVASPRGTDTQYF.

The chain uses TRBV11-3 and TRBJ2-7; D gene ambiguous. The CDR3 spans 11 residues. CDR1 is SGHNT and CDR2 is YENEEA in the germline V gene. Trimming pared 3 bases from V and 8 bases from J, leaving 8 bases between. The CDR3 sequence is CASSFGQQQYF. The CDR3 nucleotides read TGTGCCAGCAGCTTCGGTCAGCAGCAGTACTTC.

The chain has TRBV7-9 and TRBJ2-3, with D hard to call. The CDR3 contains 14 residues. Germline CDR1 SEHNR, CDR2 FQNEAQ (reference sequence). Trimming cost V 8 bases and J 2 bases, with 14 bases left between them. In DNA form, the CDR3 reads TGTGCCAGCGGCCCCGGGCTTACCACAGATACGCAGTATTTT. Translation: CASGPGLTTDTQYF.

This clonotype was found once. This CDR3 reads CASSDSNLAGDTQYF. The CDR3 DNA reads TGTGCCAGCAGTGACTCGAATCTCGCCGGGGATACGCAGTATTTT. This chain uses TRBV6-4 with TRBJ2-3; D uncertain. Germline V gene sequence: CDR1 MRHNA, CDR2 SNTAGT. The CDR3 consists of 15 residues. The germline V and J ends were trimmed by 0 bases and 6 bases, with 13 bases remaining between them.

In its sample, this clonotype was seen a few times. J is TRBJ1-1 and V is TRBV5-1; D is unresolved. This CDR3 is 16 amino acids long. Germline CDR1 reads SGHRS; CDR2 reads YFSETQ. Trimming pared 3 bases from V and 1 base from J, leaving 16 bases between. The CDR3 region is CASSSPGGPQNTEAFF. The CDR3 DNA follows: TGCGCCAGCAGCTCTCCGGGAGGGCCCCAGAACACTGAAGCTTTCTTT. Based on the CDR3 plus reference TRBV5-1 and TRBJ1-1, the full variable domain is KAGVTQTPRYLIKTRGQQVTLSCSPISGHRSVSWYQQTPGQGLQFLFEYFSETQRNKGNFPGRFSGRQFSNSRSEMNVSTLELGDSALYLCASSSPGGPQNTEAFFGQGTRLTVV.

The genes are TRBV2 and TRBJ1-4; no firm D call. The CDR3 totals 15 residues. The V and J ends lost 7 bases and 0 bases respectively, with 12 bases between them. Germline V lookup: CDR1 SNHLY, CDR2 FYNNEI. The CDR3 loop is CASTPDHATNEKLFF. The CDR3 nucleotides are TGTGCCAGCACCCCCGACCATGCAACTAATGAAAAACTGTTTTTT.

This clonotype came up many times. The V gene is TRBV15, the J gene TRBJ2-3, with TRBD2 identical over 9 bases. The V and J ends lost 2 bases and 0 bases, in that order; junction bases with no gene match: 3. Per germline, CDR1 LNHNV and CDR2 YYDKDF (reference sequence). The CDR3 contains 16 residues. CDR3 protein: CATSRKAGGSTDTQYF. Written as DNA, the CDR3 is TGTGCCACCAGCAGAAAAGCGGGGGGCAGCACAGATACGCAGTATTTT. The full variable domain, with the rest looked up from reference TRBV15 and TRBJ2-3, is DAMVIQNPRYQVTQFGKPVTLSCSQTLNHNVMYWYQQKSSQAPKLLFHYYDKDFNNEADTPDNFQSRRPNTSFCFLDIRSPGLGDTAMYLCATSRKAGGSTDTQYFGPGTRLTVL.